This T cell receptor (beta chain) derives from a study of blood T cell repertoires in COVID-19. The assay was immunoSEQ multiplex PCR, and TCRdb's table has in-frame clones only and misses some. This repertoire shows over 30,000 clones, about 84% found once; its top ten account for over 25%. Trimming took 5 bases from V and 2 from J; bases not matched to a gene: 4. Germline V lookup: CDR1 SGHVS, CDR2 FQNEAQ. This CDR3 region has 14 residues. The chain recombines TRBV7-8 with TRBJ2-3; TRBD1 matches at 7 bases. This TCR was recovered from a man of 80 years or more with active or convalescent COVID-19. Sequencing input: peripheral blood. The CDR3 protein is CASSVTGVTDTQYF. CDR3 bases: TGTGCCAGCAGCGTCACAGGGGTCACAGATACGCAGTATTTT.